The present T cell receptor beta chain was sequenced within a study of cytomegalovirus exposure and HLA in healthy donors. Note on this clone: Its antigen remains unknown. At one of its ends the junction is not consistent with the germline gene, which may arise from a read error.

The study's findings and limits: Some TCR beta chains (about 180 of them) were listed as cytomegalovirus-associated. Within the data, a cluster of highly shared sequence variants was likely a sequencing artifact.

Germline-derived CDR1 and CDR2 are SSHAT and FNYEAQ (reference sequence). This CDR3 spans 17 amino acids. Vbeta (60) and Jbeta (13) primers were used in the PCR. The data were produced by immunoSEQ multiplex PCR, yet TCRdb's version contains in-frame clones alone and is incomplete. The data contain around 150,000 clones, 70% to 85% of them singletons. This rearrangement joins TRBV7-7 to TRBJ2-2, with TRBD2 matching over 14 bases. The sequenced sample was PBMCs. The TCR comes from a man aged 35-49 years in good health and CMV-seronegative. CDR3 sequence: CASSLGTSGGRTGELFF. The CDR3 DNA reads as TGTGCTAGCAGCTTAGGGACTAGCGGGGGCCGGACCGGGGAGCTGTTTTTT. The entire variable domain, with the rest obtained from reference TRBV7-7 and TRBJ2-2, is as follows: GAGVSQSPRYKVTKRGQDVTLRCDPISSHATLYWYQQALGQGPEFLTYFNYEAQPDKSGLPSDRFSAERPEGSISTLTIQRTEQRDSAMYRCASSLGTSGGRTGELFFGEGSRLTVL.